This T cell receptor (beta chain) came from a study of control samples from healthy donors and cancer patients. Method: immunoSEQ multiplex PCR; TCRdb's copy keeps in-frame clones and lacks some. The sample contains 100,000 to 120,000 clones, around four fifths of which appear only once. The germline gives CDR1 SSHAT, CDR2 FNYEAQ (reference sequence). The CDR3 spans 16 residues. A remark on this clone: A junction boundary mismatches the germline segment, possibly from a read error.

This TCR was sampled from a woman aged 50 to 60 in good health. The rearrangement links TRBV7-7 to TRBJ2-1, with a weak D call TRBD1 (7 bases). Sequencing input: blood. The CDR3 coding sequence is TGTGCTAGCAGCTTAGGAGGGCCCAGGGGGAAAAATGAGCAGTTCTTC. This sequence encodes CASSLGGPRGKNEQFF.